One and the same sample provided the 8 T cell receptor beta chains below, sequenced in a study of blood T cells in healthy people across ages. Next came a second PCR, run for roughly 6 to 11 cycles, which used a sample-barcoded 5' primer along with a J-beta primer mix. MiXCR was run by TCRdb on the 5' RACE reads, yielding one entry per CDR3 protein. The sample holds 1.8 million or so distinct CDR3 sequences, more than 35% seen once. The sequencing input was blood. All receptors derive from a human donor in good health.

DNA of the CDR3: TGTGCCAGCAGTGAATCTCGGGCGGGGGAAGAGACCCAGTACTTC. Its protein is CASSESRAGEETQYF. This chain links TRBV2 with TRBJ2-5; 7 nucleotides match TRBD2. J gave up 3 bases and V 2 bases, and 6 bases lay outside the gene matches. The CDR3 runs 15 residues. Germline V gene lookup returns CDR1 SNHLY and CDR2 FYNNEI.

The sample holds a few counts of this clonotype. The rearrangement uses TRBV7-3 and TRBJ1-1; D is perhaps TRBD1 (5 bases). V lost 6 bases and J lost 4, with 12 bases in between. The CDR3 runs 13 residues. Germline V gene data show CDR1 as SGHTA and CDR2 as FQGTGA. The DNA for the CDR3 is TGTGCCAGCAGTTATATCGGGGGCACTGAAGCTTTCTTT. Encoded protein: CASSYIGGTEAFF.

Note on this clonotype: Its ends do not fully match the called genes, so a read error is possible. This chain uses TRBV12-3 or TRBV12-4 with TRBJ1-1, with 7 bases fitting TRBD1. There are 17 residues in the CDR3. The CDR3 loop reads CASSLGQELFMNTEAFF. CDR3 sequence (DNA): TGTGCCAGCAGCTTAGGACAGGAACTTTTTATGAACACTGAAGCTTTCTTT.

Only a few counts were recorded for this clonotype. The chain links TRBV7-2 to TRBJ2-1; no definite D call. CDR3 length: 14 amino acids. V was trimmed by 1 base and J by 9 bases, leaving 13 bases between them. Per the germline V gene, CDR1 is SGHTA and CDR2 is FQGNSA. For the CDR3, the DNA is TGTGCCAGCAGCTTAGGACTGGGAAGAGGTGAGCAGTTCTTC. Its protein product is CASSLGLGRGEQFF.

This clonotype was found a few times. The CDR3 region has the DNA TGTGCCATCAGTGAGGTGGGCGTGGATACGCAGTATTTT. It yields the protein CAISEVGVDTQYF. This chain connects TRBV10-3 to TRBJ2-3; no reliable D call. CDR1 is ENHRY and CDR2 is SYGVKD in the germline V gene. The CDR3 runs to 13 residues. The germline V and J ends were trimmed by 2 bases and 6 bases, with 9 bases remaining between them.

The CDR3 loop is CASSQDRGGLDTQYF. For the CDR3, the DNA is TGCGCCAGCAGCCAAGATCGCGGGGGTCTAGATACGCAGTATTTT. The rearrangement links TRBV4-1 to TRBJ2-3, with TRBD2 identical over 7 bases. Germline V gene sequence: CDR1 MGHRA, CDR2 YSYEKL. The CDR3 has 15 residues. V shed 0 bases, J shed 5 bases, and the junction held 5 bases outside the gene matches.

The chain has TRBV24-1 and TRBJ2-1; 8 bases are shared with TRBD1. With 9 bases clipped from V and 4 bases from J, the junction kept 7 bases outside the gene matches. Per the germline V gene, CDR1 is KGHDR and CDR2 is SFDVKD. There are 14 residues in the CDR3. The CDR3 sequence: CATGRQGLYNEQFF. CDR3 in DNA: TGTGCCACCGGTAGACAGGGGTTGTACAATGAGCAGTTCTTC.

The chain links TRBV9 to TRBJ2-1, with D possibly being TRBD1 (5 bases). The J call may be faulty, since TRBJ2-7 better matches the DNA end. The CDR3 is made up of 14 amino acids. Germline values: CDR1 SGDLS, CDR2 YYNGEE. The CDR3: CASTPRGRDSKQYF. DNA for the CDR3: TGTGCCAGCACCCCTAGGGGCAGGGATTCGAAGCAGTACTTC.